These 26 T cell receptor beta chains came from one sample sequenced in a study of T cells in Graves' hyperthyroidism and ophthalmopathy. Amplified regions were TCR beta CDR3 sequences from RNA transcripts. A first-round RT-PCR of the TCR CDR3 used the HTBI primer set. Via MiXCR, TCRdb re-called the multiplex PCR reads, giving one row per CDR3 protein. The table shows roughly 520,000 distinct CDR3 sequences, with around a quarter occurring only once. Sequencing input: blood. These receptors all stem from a woman aged 25 to 39 with Graves' ophthalmopathy.

The sample holds many counts of this clonotype. The chain joins TRBV24-1 to TRBJ1-1, with TRBD1 matching 8 bases. This CDR3 is 15 amino acids long. Looked up from germline, CDR1 is KGHDR and CDR2 is SFDVKD. Germline trimming cut 2 bases from V and 6 bases from J; bases unmatched to any gene: 7. In nucleotides, the CDR3 is TGTGCCACCAGTGATTCGGGCAGGGGGCACGCTGAAGCTTTCTTT. This codes for CATSDSGRGHAEAFF.

The chain couples TRBV7-9 to TRBJ2-7; tentatively, D is TRBD1 (5 bases). This CDR3 region has 15 residues. V lost 5 bases, J lost 0 bases, and 14 bases lay in between. Germline V lookup: CDR1 SEHNR, CDR2 FQNEAQ (reference sequence). CDR3 protein: CASSQGAPSSYEQYV. As DNA, the CDR3 is TGTGCCAGCAGCCAAGGGGCCCCTAGCTCCTACGAGCAGTACGTC.

This clonotype appeared many times. The rearrangement joins TRBV7-2 to TRBJ2-7; D is unclear. The CDR3 spans 12 residues. V shed 6 bases and J shed 3 bases, with 9 bases lying between them. Germline V CDR1 and CDR2: SGHTA, FQGNSA. The DNA for the CDR3 is TGTGCCAGCAGTGTCCAATTCTACGAGCAGTACTTC. This codes for CASSVQFYEQYF.

The chain joins TRBV10-1 to TRBJ1-1; 9 bases are a match to TRBD1. The CDR3 is 15 residues long. The trim removed 2 bases at V and 5 bases at J, leaving 6 bases unmatched. Germline values: CDR1 WNHNN, CDR2 SYGVQD (reference sequence). CDR3 sequence reads: CASSEEGQGGTEAFF. CDR3 nucleotides: TGCGCCAGCAGTGAGGAGGGACAGGGAGGGACTGAAGCTTTCTTT.

The sample holds many counts of this clonotype. V is TRBV11-1 and J is TRBJ1-2; possibly TRBD1 for D (6 bases). The CDR3 runs to 15 residues. The V end lost 5 bases, the J end lost 7 bases, and 20 bases lay between the germline ends. In germline, CDR1 is SGHAT, CDR2 FQDESV (reference sequence). In DNA form, the CDR3 reads TGTGCCAGCAGCAAAGCAGACAGGAGGGGCTCTGGCTACACCTTC. Translation: CASSKADRRGSGYTF.

The chain carries TRBV5-1 and TRBJ1-1, with 12 bases aligning to TRBD1. The CDR3 totals 12 residues. Losses at the gene ends were 4 bases for V and 12 bases for J; bases not matched to a gene: 4. Germline V lookup: CDR1 SGHRS, CDR2 YFSETQ. The CDR3 DNA reads TGCGCCAGCAGCCTGGGACAGGGGGCGACTTTCTTT. Its translation is CASSLGQGATFF.

A word on this clonotype: Here the CDR3 omits its conserved ending phenylalanine or tryptophan, so a read error is the likely source. V usage is TRBV27 and J usage is TRBJ2-7; TRBD2 matches at 13 bases. In germline, CDR1 is MNHEY, CDR2 SMNVEV (reference sequence). This CDR3 comprises 16 residues. Trimming at V came to 3 bases and at J to 1 base, leaving 3 bases not matched to a gene. The CDR3 spells CASSFRTSGSSYEQYS. CDR3 sequence (DNA): TGTGCCAGCAGTTTCCGGACTAGCGGGAGTTCCTACGAGCAGTACTCC.

The rearrangement links TRBV6-2 or TRBV6-3 to TRBJ2-7; D is perhaps TRBD1 or TRBD2 (5 bases each). CDR3 size: 14 residues. Germline CDR1 is MNHEY and CDR2 is SVGEGT. V lost 6 bases and J 7 bases, leaving 19 bases between the germline ends. CDR3 in DNA: TGTGCCAGCAGGTCAGCGCCGGGGCCCCTTGAGCAGTACTTC. Translating gives CASRSAPGPLEQYF.

This clonotype was seen at least ten times. The chain employs TRBV7-2 and TRBJ2-5, with D uncertain. Trimming stripped 6 bases from V and 5 bases from J, with 22 bases between. The CDR3 extends over 16 amino acids. The germline V gene has CDR1 SGHTA and CDR2 FQGNSA. CDR3 loop: CASRSRLGDGSETQYF. In nucleotides, the CDR3 is TGTGCCAGCAGGTCTCGCTTGGGCGACGGTAGTGAGACCCAGTACTTC.

This clonotype has more than one count but fewer than ten. The J gene is TRBJ2-1, the V gene TRBV19; 8 nucleotides line up with TRBD2. CDR1 and CDR2 from the germline V gene are LNHDA and SQIVND (reference sequence). The CDR3 has 15 amino acids. The V and J ends lost 3 bases and 6 bases, in that order; junction bases with no gene match: 7. In DNA form, the CDR3 reads TGTGCCAGTAGTATGTCTGGACTAGCTATCAATGAGCAGTTCTTC. This gives the protein CASSMSGLAINEQFF.

This clonotype was detected ten times or more. The J gene is TRBJ1-3, the V gene TRBV5-6; D remains ambiguous. The CDR3 has 18 residues. The V and J ends lost 0 bases and 0 bases respectively, with 16 bases between them. CDR1 and CDR2 from the germline V gene are SGHDT and YYEEEE. As DNA, the CDR3 is TGTGCCAGCAGCTTGGCTCGTCTCGGACTCCTCTCTGGAAACACCATATATTTT. The encoded protein is CASSLARLGLLSGNTIYF.

Comment on this clonotype: The conserved closing phenylalanine or tryptophan is absent in this CDR3, likely reflecting a read error. The chain is built from TRBV6-1 and TRBJ1-1, with D hard to call. V shed 10 bases and J shed 3 bases, with 12 bases lying between them. Germline assignment: CDR1 MNHNS and CDR2 SASEGT. The CDR3 is 12 amino acids. This chain's CDR3 is CATSDGYTEAFL. The CDR3 DNA reads as TGTGCCACATCGGACGGTTACACTGAAGCTTTCTTG.

The rearrangement joins TRBV29-1 to TRBJ1-1; D is uncertain. The CDR3 sequence is 13 residues long. Germline assignment: CDR1 SQVTM and CDR2 ANQGSEA. V was pared by 7 bases and J by 0 bases, with 12 bases between. CDR3 sequence (DNA): TGCAGCGCCGGCCCGGGTTTGAACACTGAAGCTTTCTTT. It codes for CSAGPGLNTEAFF.

Many counts were recorded for this clonotype. The V gene is TRBV11-2, the J gene TRBJ2-5; D possibly corresponds to TRBD2 (7 bases). V was shortened by 3 bases and J by 5 bases, with 22 bases between the two germline ends. Germline CDR1 and CDR2: SGHAT and FQNNGV. There are 17 residues in the CDR3. The CDR3 DNA is TGTGCCAGCAGCTTCTTCTTGGGGGGGGGCAGGGCGGAGACCCAGTACTTC. Its protein product is CASSFFLGGGRAETQYF.

This clonotype has a count of ten or more. The V gene is TRBV6-5, the J gene TRBJ1-1; 8 bases are shared with TRBD1. After removal of 2 bases from V and 3 bases from J, the junction contained 8 bases not matched to a gene. Per germline, CDR1 MNHEY and CDR2 SVGAGI. The CDR3 sequence is 16 residues long. The CDR3 DNA sequence: TGTGCCAGCAGTTACGGGCCAGGGGGCCCCCACACTGAAGCTTTCTTT. Translated, it gives CASSYGPGGPHTEAFF.

This clonotype was observed at least ten times. The V and J genes are TRBV29-1 and TRBJ2-5, with 13 bases fitting TRBD2. Germline V gene sequence: CDR1 SQVTM, CDR2 ANQGSEA. The CDR3 runs to 13 residues. Trimming took 7 bases from V and 3 from J; bases not matched to a gene: 2. CDR3 in DNA: TGCAGCGGTGGACTAGCGGGGGAAGAGACCCAGTACTTC. This encodes CSGGLAGEETQYF.

This clonotype was recorded many times. The J gene is TRBJ2-7, the V gene TRBV11-2; D not resolved. V dropped 5 bases and J dropped 2 bases, with 7 bases sitting between them. This CDR3 has 12 residues. CDR1 and CDR2 (germline): SGHAT, FQNNGV. The CDR3 loop reads CASSTLAYEQYF. CDR3 in DNA: TGTGCCAGCAGCACCCTAGCCTACGAGCAGTACTTC.

V gene TRBV20-1 combines with J gene TRBJ1-1, with D tentatively TRBD1 (6 bases). Deletions cut 5 bases from V and 4 bases from J, with 14 bases between. The CDR3 runs 13 residues. Per the germline V gene, CDR1 is DFQATT and CDR2 is SNEGSKA (reference sequence). The CDR3 DNA is TGCAGTGCTGGCCGAGGAGGGGGCACTGAAGCTTTCTTT. This gives the protein CSAGRGGGTEAFF.

This clonotype has a count of ten or more. This sequence joins TRBV6-5 and TRBJ1-2; unclear D gene. The CDR3 covers 16 residues. Trimming pared 1 base from V and 0 bases from J, leaving 12 bases between. Germline CDR1 MNHEY, CDR2 SVGAGI. In nucleotides, the CDR3 is TGTGCCAGCAGTTACTTAGGAGGGCGAGCTAACTATGGCTACACCTTC. This codes for CASSYLGGRANYGYTF.

This clonotype was recorded many times. The chain joins TRBV20-1 to TRBJ1-1; a possible D gene is TRBD1 (5 bases). V was pared by 0 bases and J by 2 bases, with 13 bases between. Germline CDR1 reads DFQATT; CDR2 reads SNEGSKA (reference sequence). The CDR3 has 15 amino acids. CDR3 amino acids: CSARDIGTGNTEAFF. In DNA, the CDR3 is TGCAGTGCTAGAGATATCGGGACGGGTAACACTGAAGCTTTCTTT.

This clonotype appeared many times. The rearrangement uses TRBV5-1 and TRBJ2-2; the match to TRBD2 covers 11 bases. Germline V gene sequence: CDR1 SGHRS, CDR2 YFSETQ. J gave up 3 bases and V 4 bases, and 5 bases lay outside the gene matches. The CDR3 loop spans 16 amino acids. The CDR3 coding sequence is TGCGCCAGCAGCGTGACTAGCGGGGCGTACACCGGGGAGCTGTTTTTT. Translation gives CASSVTSGAYTGELFF.

For this clonotype: At one end, the junction sequence differs from germline, possibly due to a read error. This chain links TRBV12-3 or TRBV12-4 with TRBJ1-1; possible D gene TRBD1, 5 bases. The CDR3 length is 15 residues. This CDR3 reads CASSLFSGGGTEACF. For the CDR3, the DNA is TGTGCCAGCAGTTTATTCTCCGGGGGAGGCACTGAAGCTTGCTTT.

This clonotype was picked up a small number of times. This rearrangement joins TRBV10-3 to TRBJ2-5, with 8 bases identical to TRBD2. The CDR3 runs to 16 residues. The J segment lost 1 base and the V segment lost 2 bases, leaving 6 bases of the junction unmatched. From germline, CDR1 is ENHRY and CDR2 SYGVKD. The CDR3 DNA reads as TGTGCCATCAGTGAGACGAGGACTAGCCCCCAAGAGACCCAGTACTTC. It encodes CAISETRTSPQETQYF.

On this clonotype itself: A read error may be the cause here, since a much bigger clone is one base away. The conserved closing phenylalanine or tryptophan is absent in this CDR3, likely reflecting a read error. The chain links TRBV15 to TRBJ2-3; 8 nucleotides match TRBD2. V lost 7 bases to trimming and J lost 4 bases; unmatched junction nucleotides: 10. From germline, CDR1 is LNHNV and CDR2 YYDKDF (reference sequence). The CDR3 is 15 amino acids. The CDR3 bases are TGTGCCACCAAACCCAGCGGGGGAGGCGCAGATACGCAGTATTGT. It specifies CATKPSGGGADTQYC.

This clonotype was counted many times. CDR3 protein: CASSTTSDQPQHF. CDR3 DNA sequence: TGTGCCAGCAGTACGACAAGTGATCAGCCCCAGCATTTT. The genes are TRBV28 and TRBJ1-5; no reliable D call. Germline CDR1 is MDHEN and CDR2 is SYDVKM. The CDR3 sequence is 13 residues long. V gave up 5 bases and J gave up 5 bases, with 10 bases separating them.

This clonotype was found many times. This chain uses TRBV6-2 or TRBV6-3 with TRBJ2-6, with D possibly being TRBD1 (5 bases). The germline V gene has CDR1 MNHEY and CDR2 SVGEGT. The CDR3 has 16 residues. V was clipped by 2 bases and J by 4 bases, with 12 bases between them. CDR3 in amino acids: CASSYRGSGGANVLTF. In DNA, the CDR3 is TGTGCCAGCAGTTACAGGGGTTCGGGCGGGGCCAACGTCCTGACTTTC.